This TCR beta chain was retrieved from a study of tumor and adjacent non-tumor tissue in lung cancer. Overall study findings and caveats: In normal lung, the top 100 clones were significantly more dominant than in tumor.

Three rounds of nested PCR, following a modified ARM-PCR protocol, produced the TCRbeta library. A single record per CDR3 protein comes from TCRdb applying MiXCR to the multiplex PCR reads. The table shows over 85,000 distinct CDR3 sequences, with 84% occurring only once. This clonotype was seen a single time. Its antigen is not identified. Without the conserved terminal phenylalanine or tryptophan, this CDR3 likely stems from a read error. The template was RNA from unsorted bulk tissue. Germline-derived CDR1 and CDR2 are SGHNT and YYREEE (reference sequence). The CDR3 is 15 residues long. The sequencing input was lung tumor tissue. This rearrangement joins TRBV5-4 to TRBJ2-3, with 9 bases lining up with TRBD2. The clonotype originates from a man between 65 and 85 years old with non-small cell lung cancer. CDR3 in DNA: TGTGCCAGTAGCTGGCGGGAGGGCCGGGCAGATACGCAGTATGTT. It yields the protein CASSWREGRADTQYV.